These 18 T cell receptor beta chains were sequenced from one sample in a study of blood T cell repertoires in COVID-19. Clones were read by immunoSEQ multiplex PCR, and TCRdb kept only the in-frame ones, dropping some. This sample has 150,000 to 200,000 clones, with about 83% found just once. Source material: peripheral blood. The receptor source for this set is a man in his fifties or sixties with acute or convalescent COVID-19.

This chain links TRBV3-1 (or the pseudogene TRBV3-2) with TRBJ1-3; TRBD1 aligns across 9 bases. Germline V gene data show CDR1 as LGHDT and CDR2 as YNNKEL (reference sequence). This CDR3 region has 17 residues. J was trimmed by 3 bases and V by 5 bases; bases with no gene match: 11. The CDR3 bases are TGTGCCAGCAGCTCCGGGACAGGGCTTTATATTGGAAACACCATATATTTT. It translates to CASSSGTGLYIGNTIYF.

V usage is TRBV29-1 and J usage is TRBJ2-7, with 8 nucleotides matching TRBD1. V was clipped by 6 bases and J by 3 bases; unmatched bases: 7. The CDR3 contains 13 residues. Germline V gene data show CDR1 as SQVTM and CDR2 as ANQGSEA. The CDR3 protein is CSVGTGADYEQYF. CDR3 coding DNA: TGCAGCGTAGGGACAGGCGCGGACTACGAGCAGTACTTC.

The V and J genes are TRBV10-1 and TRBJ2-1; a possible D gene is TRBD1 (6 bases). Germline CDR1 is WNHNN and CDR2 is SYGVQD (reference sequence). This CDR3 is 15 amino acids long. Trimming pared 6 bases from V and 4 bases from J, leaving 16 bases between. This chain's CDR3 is CASSARTERYNEQFF. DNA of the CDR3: TGCGCCAGCAGCGCTCGGACAGAAAGATACAATGAGCAGTTCTTC.

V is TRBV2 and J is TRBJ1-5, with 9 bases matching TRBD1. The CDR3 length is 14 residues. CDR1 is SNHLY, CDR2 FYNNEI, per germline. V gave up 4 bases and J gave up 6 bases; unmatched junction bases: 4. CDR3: CASSGTGVSQPQHF. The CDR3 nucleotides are TGTGCCAGCAGTGGGACAGGGGTGAGTCAGCCCCAGCATTTT.

The CDR3 coding sequence is TGCGCCAGCAGCTCCGAACCGGGACAGAGAGCCTACGAGCAGTACTTC. It encodes CASSSEPGQRAYEQYF. The J gene is TRBJ2-7, the V gene TRBV5-1; 7 positions agree with TRBD1. The CDR3 length is 16 residues. Trimming at V came to 3 bases and at J to 2 bases, leaving 11 bases not matched to a gene. Germline V CDR1 and CDR2: SGHRS, YFSETQ.

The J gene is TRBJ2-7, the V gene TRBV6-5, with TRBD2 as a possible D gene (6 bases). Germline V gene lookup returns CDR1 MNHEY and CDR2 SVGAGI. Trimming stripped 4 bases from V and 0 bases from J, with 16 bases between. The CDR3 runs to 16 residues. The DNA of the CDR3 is TGTGCCAGCAGTTCCTACACCGCGGGGAGCTCCTACGAGCAGTACTTC. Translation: CASSSYTAGSSYEQYF.

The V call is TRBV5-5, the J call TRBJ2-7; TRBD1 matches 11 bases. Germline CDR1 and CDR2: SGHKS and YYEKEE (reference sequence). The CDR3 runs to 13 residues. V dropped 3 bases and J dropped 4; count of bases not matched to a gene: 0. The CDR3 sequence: CASSWDRGYEQYF. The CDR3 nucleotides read TGTGCCAGCAGCTGGGACAGGGGGTACGAGCAGTACTTC.

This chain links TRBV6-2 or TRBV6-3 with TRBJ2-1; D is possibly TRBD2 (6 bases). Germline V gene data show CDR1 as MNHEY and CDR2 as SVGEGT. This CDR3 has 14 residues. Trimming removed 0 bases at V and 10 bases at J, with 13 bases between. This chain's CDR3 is CASSYSWPRGEQFF. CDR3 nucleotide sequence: TGTGCCAGCAGTTACTCGTGGCCTCGGGGGGAGCAGTTCTTC.

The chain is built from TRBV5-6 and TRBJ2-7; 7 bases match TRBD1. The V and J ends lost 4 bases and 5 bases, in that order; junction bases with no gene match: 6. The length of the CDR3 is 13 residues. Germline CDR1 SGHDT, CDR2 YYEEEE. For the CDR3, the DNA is TGTGCCAGCAGCCTGGGGACAGTTCACGAGCAGTACTTC. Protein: CASSLGTVHEQYF. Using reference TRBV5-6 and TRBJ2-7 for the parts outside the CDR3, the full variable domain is DAGVTQSPTHLIKTRGQQVTLRCSPKSGHDTVSWYQQALGQGPQFIFQYYEEEERQRGNFPDRFSGHQFPNYSSELNVNALLLGDSALYLCASSLGTVHEQYFGPGTRLTVT.

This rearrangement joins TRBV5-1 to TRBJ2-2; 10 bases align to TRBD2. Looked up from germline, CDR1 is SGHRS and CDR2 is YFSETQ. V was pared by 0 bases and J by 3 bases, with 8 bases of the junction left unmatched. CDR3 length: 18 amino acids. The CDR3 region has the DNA TGCGCCAGCAGCTTGGTGGCAGCGGGGGGGCTCGACACCGGGGAGCTGTTTTTT. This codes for CASSLVAAGGLDTGELFF. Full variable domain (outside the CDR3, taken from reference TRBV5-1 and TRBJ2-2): KAGVTQTPRYLIKTRGQQVTLSCSPISGHRSVSWYQQTPGQGLQFLFEYFSETQRNKGNFPGRFSGRQFSNSRSEMNVSTLELGDSALYLCASSLVAAGGLDTGELFFGEGSRLTVL.

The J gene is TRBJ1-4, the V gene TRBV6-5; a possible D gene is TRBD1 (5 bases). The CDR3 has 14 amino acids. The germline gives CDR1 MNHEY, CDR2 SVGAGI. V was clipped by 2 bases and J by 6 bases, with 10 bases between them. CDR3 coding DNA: TGTGCCAGCAGTTACGGCGGCAGGGATGAAAAACTGTTTTTT. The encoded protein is CASSYGGRDEKLFF.

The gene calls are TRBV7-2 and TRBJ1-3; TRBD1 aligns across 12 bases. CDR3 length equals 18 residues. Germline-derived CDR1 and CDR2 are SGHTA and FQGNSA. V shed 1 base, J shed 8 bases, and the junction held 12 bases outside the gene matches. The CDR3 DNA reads TGTGCCAGCAGCTTAGACGAGGGGGACAGGGGGCTAGGGGACACCATATATTTT. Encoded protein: CASSLDEGDRGLGDTIYF.

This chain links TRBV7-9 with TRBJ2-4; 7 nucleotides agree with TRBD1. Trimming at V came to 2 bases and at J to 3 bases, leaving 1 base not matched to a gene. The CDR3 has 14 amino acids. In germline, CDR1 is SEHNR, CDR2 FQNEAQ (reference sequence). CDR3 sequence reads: CASSLRQGKNIQYF. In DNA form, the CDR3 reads TGTGCCAGCAGCTTAAGACAGGGCAAAAACATTCAGTACTTC.

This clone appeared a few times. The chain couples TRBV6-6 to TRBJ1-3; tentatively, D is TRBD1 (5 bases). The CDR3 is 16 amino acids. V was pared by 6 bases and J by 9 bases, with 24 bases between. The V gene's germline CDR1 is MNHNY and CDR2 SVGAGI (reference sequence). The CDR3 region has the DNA TGTGCCAGCAGCCCCCGGGACGGACTACCTGGGGGCACCATATATTTT. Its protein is CASSPRDGLPGGTIYF.

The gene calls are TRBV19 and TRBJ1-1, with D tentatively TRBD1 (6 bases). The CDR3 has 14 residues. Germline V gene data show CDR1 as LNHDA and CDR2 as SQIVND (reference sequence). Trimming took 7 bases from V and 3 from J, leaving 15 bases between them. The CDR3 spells CASTPWGPDTEAFF. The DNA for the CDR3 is TGTGCCAGTACCCCATGGGGGCCGGACACTGAAGCTTTCTTT.

The CDR3 spells CSVLIGTDTQYF. CDR3 DNA sequence: TGCAGCGTTTTAATCGGGACAGATACGCAGTATTTT. The chain employs TRBV29-1 and TRBJ2-3; D is unresolved. CDR1 SQVTM and CDR2 ANQGSEA come from the germline V gene. Trimming cost V 5 bases and J 3 bases, with 9 bases left between them. CDR3 size: 12 residues.

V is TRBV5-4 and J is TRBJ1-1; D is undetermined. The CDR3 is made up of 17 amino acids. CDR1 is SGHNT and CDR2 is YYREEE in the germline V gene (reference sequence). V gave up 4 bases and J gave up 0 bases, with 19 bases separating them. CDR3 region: CASSLVSKTGMNTEAFF. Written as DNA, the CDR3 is TGTGCCAGCAGCCTTGTCTCTAAGACGGGAATGAACACTGAAGCTTTCTTT.

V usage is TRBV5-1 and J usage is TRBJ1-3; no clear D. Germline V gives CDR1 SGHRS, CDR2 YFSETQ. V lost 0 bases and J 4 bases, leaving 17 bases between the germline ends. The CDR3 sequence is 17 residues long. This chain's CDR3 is CASSLVAAGGGGNTIYF. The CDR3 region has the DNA TGCGCCAGCAGCTTGGTGGCGGCAGGTGGAGGAGGAAACACCATATATTTT.